Listed below are T cell receptor beta chains from one sample, sequenced in a study of T cells after yellow fever vaccination. TCRdb itself ran the 5' RACE reads through MiXCR, one entry per CDR3 protein. This table holds approximately 550,000 distinct CDR3 sequences, about 14% found once. This specimen was PBMCs, taken on the day of the yellow fever booster vaccination. The receptors originated from a young man who received the YFV17D yellow fever vaccine. CDR3s include the opening cysteine and the closing phenylalanine or tryptophan. The order of the fields is V gene, J gene, D gene, clone size, CDR3 protein, CDR3 DNA. A D gene is named only where the DNA matches it firmly. Some rows mark clone size as missing; the rest say once, few, many or name a class of expanded clone.

V gene: TRBV19
J gene: TRBJ2-2
D gene: TRBD1
clone size: -
CDR3 protein: CASSRTGMLTGELFF
CDR3 DNA: TGTGCCAGTAGTCGGACAGGGATGCTCACCGGGGAGCTGTTTTTT

V gene: TRBV20-1
J gene: TRBJ2-1
D gene: -
clone size: few
CDR3 protein: CSAREWLYNEQFF
CDR3 DNA: TGCAGTGCTAGAGAGTGGCTATACAATGAGCAGTTCTTC

V gene: TRBV2
J gene: TRBJ2-1
D gene: -
clone size: many
CDR3 protein: CASSGGSSYNEQFF
CDR3 DNA: TGTGCCAGCAGCGGCGGTAGCTCCTACAATGAGCAGTTCTTC

V gene: TRBV10-3
J gene: TRBJ2-1
D gene: TRBD2
clone size: -
CDR3 protein: CAISEASGSPNEQFF
CDR3 DNA: TGTGCCATCAGTGAGGCTAGCGGGAGTCCAAATGAGCAGTTCTTC

V gene: TRBV5-1
J gene: TRBJ2-7
D gene: -
clone size: few
CDR3 protein: CASRVGAGSSYEQYF
CDR3 DNA: TGCGCCAGCCGGGTGGGCGCGGGGAGCTCCTACGAGCAGTACTTC

V gene: TRBV29-1
J gene: TRBJ1-5
D gene: -
clone size: -
CDR3 protein: CSVAGGNGENQPQHF
CDR3 DNA: TGCAGCGTGGCGGGCGGGAACGGCGAGAATCAGCCCCAGCATTTT

V gene: TRBV24-1
J gene: TRBJ2-1
D gene: TRBD2
clone size: -
CDR3 protein: CATSSSGMGSYNEQFF
CDR3 DNA: TGTGCCACCAGTTCGAGCGGGATGGGGTCCTACAATGAGCAGTTCTTC

V gene: TRBV7-8
J gene: TRBJ2-5
D gene: -
clone size: -
CDR3 protein: CASRRGRGGYQETQYF
CDR3 DNA: TGTGCCAGCAGAAGAGGGCGGGGCGGGTACCAAGAGACCCAGTACTTC

V gene: TRBV7-2
J gene: TRBJ2-7
D gene: -
clone size: few
CDR3 protein: CASSGLWEQYF
CDR3 DNA: TGTGCCAGCAGCGGCCTGTGGGAGCAGTACTTC

V gene: TRBV12-3/TRBV12-4
J gene: TRBJ2-1
D gene: -
clone size: -
CDR3 protein: CATLRGANEQFF
CDR3 DNA: TGTGCCACCCTCCGGGGGGCCAATGAGCAGTTCTTC

V gene: TRBV11-3
J gene: TRBJ2-1
D gene: TRBD2
clone size: few
CDR3 protein: CASSPSGSYSNEQFF
CDR3 DNA: TGTGCCAGCAGCCCAAGCGGGAGCTATAGCAATGAGCAGTTCTTC

V gene: TRBV29-1
J gene: TRBJ2-7
D gene: -
clone size: -
CDR3 protein: CSVVNRVNSYEQYF
CDR3 DNA: TGCAGCGTTGTTAACAGGGTTAACTCCTACGAGCAGTACTTC

V gene: TRBV7-3
J gene: TRBJ2-3
D gene: -
clone size: -
CDR3 protein: CASSFLPAPTTDTQYF
CDR3 DNA: TGTGCCAGCAGCTTCTTGCCAGCGCCAACCACAGATACGCAGTATTTT

V gene: TRBV20-1
J gene: TRBJ2-7
D gene: -
clone size: few
CDR3 protein: CSAIGGPYEQYF
CDR3 DNA: TGCAGTGCTATAGGGGGGCCTTACGAGCAGTACTTC

V gene: TRBV12-3/TRBV12-4
J gene: TRBJ1-1
D gene: -
clone size: -
CDR3 protein: CASSLRGGPEAFF
CDR3 DNA: TGTGCCAGCAGCCTAAGGGGGGGTCCTGAAGCTTTCTTT

V gene: TRBV10-3
J gene: TRBJ1-4
D gene: -
clone size: few
CDR3 protein: CASKEETGGEKLFF
CDR3 DNA: TGTGCCTCCAAGGAGGAAACCGGGGGTGAAAAACTGTTTTTT

V gene: TRBV19
J gene: TRBJ2-1
D gene: TRBD2
clone size: -
CDR3 protein: CASSTWTSGSGYNEQFF
CDR3 DNA: TGTGCCAGTAGTACCTGGACTAGCGGGAGTGGGTACAATGAGCAGTTCTTC

V gene: TRBV7-2
J gene: TRBJ2-5
D gene: -
clone size: few
CDR3 protein: CASSLALKETQYF
CDR3 DNA: TGTGCCAGCAGCTTAGCGCTTAAAGAGACCCAGTACTTC

V gene: TRBV7-6
J gene: TRBJ2-5
D gene: TRBD2
clone size: few
CDR3 protein: CASTELANQETQYF
CDR3 DNA: TGTGCCAGCACCGAACTAGCGAACCAAGAGACCCAGTACTTC

V gene: TRBV10-3
J gene: TRBJ2-5
D gene: -
clone size: few
CDR3 protein: CAISESGSRQETQYF
CDR3 DNA: TGTGCCATCAGTGAGTCTGGGTCGCGGCAAGAGACCCAGTACTTC

V gene: TRBV4-2
J gene: TRBJ2-5
D gene: TRBD1
clone size: -
CDR3 protein: CASSRGQGAWETQYF
CDR3 DNA: TGTGCCAGCAGCCGCGGACAGGGAGCATGGGAGACCCAGTACTTC

V gene: TRBV5-1
J gene: TRBJ2-1
D gene: -
clone size: -
CDR3 protein: CASKTEGGYNEQCF
CDR3 DNA: TGCGCCAGCAAAACGGAGGGAGGATACAATGAGCAGTGCTTC

V gene: TRBV5-4
J gene: TRBJ2-1
D gene: TRBD1
clone size: few
CDR3 protein: CASSHAGTGNNEQFF
CDR3 DNA: TGTGCCAGCAGCCACGCCGGGACAGGGAACAATGAGCAGTTCTTC

V gene: TRBV4-3
J gene: TRBJ2-1
D gene: TRBD2
clone size: -
CDR3 protein: CASSQDPREGFSEQFF
CDR3 DNA: TGCGCCAGCAGCCAAGATCCGCGGGAGGGATTCAGTGAGCAGTTCTTC

V gene: TRBV7-2
J gene: TRBJ2-5
D gene: -
clone size: -
CDR3 protein: CASSSSVMETQYF
CDR3 DNA: TGTGCCAGCAGCTCCAGCGTGATGGAGACCCAGTACTTC

V gene: TRBV5-6
J gene: TRBJ2-2
D gene: -
clone size: -
CDR3 protein: CASSLDILALTGELFF
CDR3 DNA: TGTGCCAGCAGCTTGGATATCCTAGCGTTAACCGGGGAGCTGTTTTTT

V gene: TRBV4-3
J gene: TRBJ1-1
D gene: -
clone size: few
CDR3 protein: CASSQGEPGAWGTEAFF
CDR3 DNA: TGCGCCAGCAGCCAAGGGGAACCAGGGGCCTGGGGCACTGAAGCTTTCTTT

V gene: TRBV6-7
J gene: TRBJ2-3
D gene: TRBD2
clone size: few
CDR3 protein: CASSRGTSGRLTDTQYF
CDR3 DNA: TGTGCCAGCAGCCGAGGGACTAGCGGGAGGCTCACAGATACGCAGTATTTT

V gene: TRBV21-1
J gene: TRBJ2-6
D gene: -
clone size: -
CDR3 protein: CASSKARGGGTSGSYSGANVLTF
CDR3 DNA: TGTGCCAGCAGCAAAGCGCGGGGGGGCGGGACTAGCGGGAGTTACTCTGGGGCCAACGTCCTGACTTTC

V gene: TRBV18
J gene: TRBJ2-1
D gene: -
clone size: few
CDR3 protein: CASSPSGGVLGLSYNEQFF
CDR3 DNA: TGTGCCAGCTCACCTTCAGGAGGGGTACTAGGTCTGTCCTACAATGAGCAGTTCTTC

V gene: TRBV20-1
J gene: TRBJ2-3
D gene: TRBD2
clone size: -
CDR3 protein: CSAPPRDLAEVDTQYF
CDR3 DNA: TGCAGTGCTCCCCCCCGGGATCTAGCGGAGGTCGATACGCAGTATTTT

V gene: TRBV11-1
J gene: TRBJ2-5
D gene: TRBD2
clone size: -
CDR3 protein: CASSSSGDWGQPRETQYF
CDR3 DNA: TGTGCCAGCAGCTCTAGCGGGGATTGGGGGCAGCCCCGAGAGACCCAGTACTTC

V gene: TRBV23-1
J gene: TRBJ2-7
D gene: TRBD1
clone size: few
CDR3 protein: CASSQSRTGEDEQYF
CDR3 DNA: TGCGCCAGCAGTCAATCGCGGACAGGGGAGGACGAGCAGTACTTC

V gene: TRBV2
J gene: TRBJ2-1
D gene: -
clone size: -
CDR3 protein: CASYFNEQFF
CDR3 DNA: TGTGCCAGCTATTTCAATGAGCAGTTCTTC

V gene: TRBV7-8
J gene: TRBJ2-5
D gene: -
clone size: -
CDR3 protein: CASSARLGRETQYF
CDR3 DNA: TGTGCCAGCAGCGCGAGGCTGGGTCGTGAGACCCAGTACTTC

V gene: TRBV5-4
J gene: TRBJ2-1
D gene: TRBD2
clone size: -
CDR3 protein: CASRGLAGGGDEQFF
CDR3 DNA: TGTGCCAGCAGGGGACTAGCGGGAGGGGGTGATGAGCAGTTCTTC

V gene: TRBV7-2
J gene: TRBJ2-6
D gene: -
clone size: few
CDR3 protein: CASSRDNAGANVLTF
CDR3 DNA: TGTGCCAGCAGCCGAGACAACGCTGGGGCCAACGTCCTGACTTTC

V gene: TRBV7-8
J gene: TRBJ1-2
D gene: -
clone size: few
CDR3 protein: CASRPEGGSAGGYTF
CDR3 DNA: TGTGCCAGCAGACCCGAGGGGGGGTCCGCCGGCGGCTACACCTTC

V gene: TRBV5-1
J gene: TRBJ2-3
D gene: TRBD1
clone size: -
CDR3 protein: CASSLEGQVTDTQYF
CDR3 DNA: TGCGCCAGCAGCTTGGAAGGACAGGTCACAGATACGCAGTATTTT

V gene: TRBV4-3
J gene: TRBJ2-1
D gene: -
clone size: many
CDR3 protein: CASSLDFINNEQFF
CDR3 DNA: TGCGCCAGCAGCCTCGATTTTATCAACAATGAGCAGTTCTTC

V gene: TRBV18
J gene: TRBJ1-1
D gene: TRBD1
clone size: few
CDR3 protein: CASQQGQGAYTEAFF
CDR3 DNA: TGTGCCAGCCAACAAGGACAGGGGGCTTACACTGAAGCTTTCTTT

V gene: TRBV11-2
J gene: TRBJ2-7
D gene: -
clone size: many
CDR3 protein: CASRALQIGYEQYF
CDR3 DNA: TGTGCCAGCAGGGCCCTACAGATAGGCTACGAGCAGTACTTC

V gene: TRBV2
J gene: TRBJ2-1
D gene: -
clone size: few
CDR3 protein: CATSPGGGTYNEQFF
CDR3 DNA: TGTGCCACCTCCCCCGGGGGAGGTACCTACAATGAGCAGTTCTTC

V gene: TRBV28
J gene: TRBJ2-1
D gene: -
clone size: -
CDR3 protein: CASMKAYNEQFF
CDR3 DNA: TGTGCCAGCATGAAAGCCTACAATGAGCAGTTCTTC

V gene: TRBV4-3
J gene: TRBJ1-5
D gene: -
clone size: -
CDR3 protein: CASSQEWAQPQHF
CDR3 DNA: TGCGCCAGCAGCCAAGAATGGGCACAGCCCCAGCATTTT

V gene: TRBV28
J gene: TRBJ2-3
D gene: TRBD2
clone size: few
CDR3 protein: CTTGGISGRPDTQYF
CDR3 DNA: TGCACTACAGGGGGAATTAGCGGGAGGCCTGATACGCAGTATTTT

V gene: TRBV7-9
J gene: TRBJ2-3
D gene: TRBD2
clone size: few
CDR3 protein: CATPSGSTDTQYF
CDR3 DNA: TGTGCCACCCCTAGCGGATCCACAGATACGCAGTATTTT

V gene: TRBV3-1
J gene: TRBJ2-3
D gene: TRBD1
clone size: -
CDR3 protein: CASSAHRGSNTDTQYF
CDR3 DNA: TGTGCCAGCAGCGCCCACAGGGGATCAAACACAGATACGCAGTATTTT

V gene: TRBV5-1
J gene: TRBJ2-6
D gene: TRBD1
clone size: many
CDR3 protein: CASSNTGGAGANVLTF
CDR3 DNA: TGCGCCAGCAGCAATACAGGGGGCGCTGGGGCCAACGTCCTGACTTTC

V gene: TRBV10-3
J gene: TRBJ2-7
D gene: -
clone size: few
CDR3 protein: CAISDPITYEQYF
CDR3 DNA: TGTGCCATCAGTGATCCCATAACCTACGAGCAGTACTTC

V gene: TRBV11-2
J gene: TRBJ2-1
D gene: -
clone size: many
CDR3 protein: CASSLGGILNEQFF
CDR3 DNA: TGTGCCAGCAGCTTAGGCGGGATCTTGAATGAGCAGTTCTTC

V gene: TRBV5-5
J gene: TRBJ2-3
D gene: -
clone size: few
CDR3 protein: CASSFPGNADTQYF
CDR3 DNA: TGTGCCAGCAGCTTTCCGGGGAACGCAGATACGCAGTATTTT

V gene: TRBV20-1
J gene: TRBJ2-2
D gene: -
clone size: -
CDR3 protein: CSAIEGPITGELFF
CDR3 DNA: TGCAGTGCTATCGAGGGACCGATAACCGGGGAGCTGTTTTTT

V gene: TRBV20-1
J gene: TRBJ2-1
D gene: -
clone size: few
CDR3 protein: CSARDGHNEQFF
CDR3 DNA: TGCAGTGCCCGGGACGGGCACAATGAGCAGTTCTTC